This T cell receptor (beta chain) was sequenced in a study of lymphopenia after photon versus proton radiotherapy. Sequencing was performed with immunoSEQ multiplex PCR; in TCRdb, only in-frame clones are kept and a portion is missing. This sample has about 68,000 clones; roughly 91% occur once, and the top ten carry approximately 2.9%. In the case of this clone: The target antigen is unknown.

The CDR3 runs to 13 residues. Germline assignment: CDR1 KGHSH and CDR2 LQKENI. The V end lost 6 bases, the J end lost 8 bases, and 16 bases lay between the germline ends. Study-wide results and caveats: Post-nadir TCR diversity decline inversely tracked overall survival among those who died. Photon-treated patients lost naive T cells and TCR diversity; proton-treated stayed stable. Post-nadir diversity loss with photons came from oligoclonal expansion, particularly CD8+ Temra cells.

The receptor was isolated from a woman aged 70-85 years with pancreatic cancer. The chain is built from TRBV18 and TRBJ1-2; tentatively, D is TRBD1 (6 bases). The sequencing used peripheral blood, collected from a patient treated with photon-based radiotherapy. The CDR3 loop reads CASSPGQGPGYTF. The CDR3 nucleotides read TGTGCCAGCTCCCCGGGACAAGGGCCCGGCTACACCTTC.